A single T cell receptor (beta chain) is shown here with its context. Antigen: not known. V gave up 2 bases and J gave up 3 bases, with 11 bases separating them. Germline V gene data show CDR1 as LNHDA and CDR2 as SQIVND (reference sequence). The length of the CDR3 is 15 residues. The sample belongs to a study of T cells in tuberculosis. Turning to the study itself: The T cells targeted glucose monomycolate, a mycobacterial lipid, via CD1B. Samples predate treatment or fall within its first 7 days. Study outcomes and limitations: GMM-specific TCRs were nearer to active tuberculosis alpha repertoires, suggesting expansion.

The time point denotes: new active TB diagnosis, blood taken before or within 7 days of starting treatment. Each patient had positive sputum smear microscopy and/or positive culture. Using immunoSEQ multiplex PCR, the repertoire was profiled, and TCRdb retains in-frame clones only, with some absent. The table includes about 49,000 clones, more than 90% detected once. The sequencing used PBMCs, collected at tuberculosis diagnosis. The gene calls are TRBV19 and TRBJ1-5; tentative D call: TRBD1 (6 bases). The sequence derives from an adult with tuberculosis. The CDR3 DNA reads as TGTGCCAGTAGTATACACAGGGTCGTCAATCAGCCCCAGCATTTT. Its protein product is CASSIHRVVNQPQHF.